A single count supports the clone carrying this TCR beta chain. This record comes from a study of blood T cell repertoires in COVID-19. Study-level information: Samples representing acute and convalescent COVID-19 were sourced from the United States, Italy and Spain. Nucleic acid was either cDNA or gDNA, and it came from T cells, B-cell-depleted T cells, or PBMCs.

Germline V lookup: CDR1 SEHNR, CDR2 FQNEAQ (reference sequence). V was shortened by 1 base and J by 8 bases, with 11 bases between the two germline ends. This CDR3 spans 13 amino acids. Before being deemed recovered, Cohort 3 donors had two negative PCRs, clearance, or symptom resolution. In the study's own analysis: Estimation of nucleated cell counts relied on the amplification of reference gene primers. Repertoires were generated with immunoSEQ multiplex PCR, while TCRdb's copy carries only in-frame clones and drops some. The D gene and trimming were derived from the DNA, and the V and J assignments and clone size from that table. The sample has 150,000 or so clones, approximately 84% seen once.

J is TRBJ1-2 and V is TRBV7-9; the D is unclear. This TCR derives from a woman aged 45-65 years who had recovered from COVID-19. The sample taken for sequencing was PBMCs or T cells enriched from blood (not recorded which). CDR3 in DNA: TGTGCCAGCAGCTTAGGGGCCGCTGGCGGCTACACCTTC. Residues: CASSLGAAGGYTF.